This TCR beta chain was captured in a study of spatial heterogeneity in lung cancer. About the research overall: Averaged across combinations, each unique TCR and UMI pairing appeared more than ten times in raw reads, which were uncorrected.

TCRdb re-called the 5' RACE reads with MiXCR, one entry per CDR3 protein. The data contain 25,000 or so distinct CDR3 sequences, about 5.2% of them seen just once; the ten biggest clones take up 20% to 25%. The germline V gene has CDR1 GTSNPN and CDR2 SVGIG (reference sequence). There are 13 residues in the CDR3. Trimming removed 3 bases at V and 0 bases at J, with 9 bases between. This clonotype showed up many times. Time point in this sample: blood at routine non-recurrence follow-up after resection. Unsorted samples of tumor, nontumor lung or frozen PBMC had their whole RNA sequenced. This chain links TRBV30 with TRBJ2-7; no clear D. The sample in question was PBMCs, obtained at follow-up. The clonotype was recovered from a female donor with early-stage non-small cell lung cancer. CDR3 nucleotide sequence: TGTGCCTGGAGGACATTGAGCTCCTACGAGCAGTACTTC. This codes for CAWRTLSSYEQYF.